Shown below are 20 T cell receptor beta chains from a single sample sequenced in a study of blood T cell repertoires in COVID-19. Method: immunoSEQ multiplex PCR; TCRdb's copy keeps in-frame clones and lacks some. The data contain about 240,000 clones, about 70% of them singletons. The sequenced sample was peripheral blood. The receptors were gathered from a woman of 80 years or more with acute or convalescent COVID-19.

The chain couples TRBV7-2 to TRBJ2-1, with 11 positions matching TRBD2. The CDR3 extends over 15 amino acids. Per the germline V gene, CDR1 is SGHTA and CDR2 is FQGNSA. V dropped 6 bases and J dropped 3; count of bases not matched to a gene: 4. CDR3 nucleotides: TGTGCCAGCAGTCCTCTAGCGGGGGGCTACAATGAGCAGTTCTTC. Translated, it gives CASSPLAGGYNEQFF.

CDR3 in DNA: TGTGCCAGCAGCCCTAATGGTGGGAGGGATGGCTACACCTTC. Protein product: CASSPNGGRDGYTF. J is TRBJ1-2 and V is TRBV5-4; no reliable D call. This CDR3 spans 14 amino acids. Germline lookup yields CDR1 SGHNT and CDR2 YYREEE (reference sequence). V was pared by 4 bases and J by 6 bases, with 16 bases between.

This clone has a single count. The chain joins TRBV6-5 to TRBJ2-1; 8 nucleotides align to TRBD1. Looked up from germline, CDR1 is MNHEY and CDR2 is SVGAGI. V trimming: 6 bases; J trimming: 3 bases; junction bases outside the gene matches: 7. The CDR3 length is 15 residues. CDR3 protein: CASSQGAGNYNEQFF. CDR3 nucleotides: TGTGCCAGCAGCCAGGGGGCGGGAAACTACAATGAGCAGTTCTTC.

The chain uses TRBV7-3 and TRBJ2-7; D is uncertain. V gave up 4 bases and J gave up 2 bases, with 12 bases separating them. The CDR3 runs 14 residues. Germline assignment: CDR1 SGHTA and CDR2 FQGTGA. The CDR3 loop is CASSSGAGPYEQYF. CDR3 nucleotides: TGTGCCAGCAGCTCCGGCGCAGGTCCCTACGAGCAGTACTTC.

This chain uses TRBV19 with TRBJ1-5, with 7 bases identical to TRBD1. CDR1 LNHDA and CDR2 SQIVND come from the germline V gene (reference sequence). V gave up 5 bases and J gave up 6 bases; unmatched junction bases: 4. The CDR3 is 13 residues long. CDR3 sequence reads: CASSGQAGQPQHF. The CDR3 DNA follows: TGTGCCAGTAGTGGACAGGCGGGTCAGCCCCAGCATTTT. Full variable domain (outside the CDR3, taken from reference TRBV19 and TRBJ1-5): DGGITQSPKYLFRKEGQNVTLSCEQNLNHDAMYWYRQDPGQGLRLIYYSQIVNDFQKGDIAEGYSVSREKKESFPLTVTSAQKNPTAFYLCASSGQAGQPQHFGDGTRLSIL.

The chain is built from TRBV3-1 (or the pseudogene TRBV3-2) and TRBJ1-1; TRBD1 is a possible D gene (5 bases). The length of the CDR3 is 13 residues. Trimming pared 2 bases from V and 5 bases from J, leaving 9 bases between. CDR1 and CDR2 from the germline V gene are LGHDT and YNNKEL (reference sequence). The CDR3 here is CASSQRGGTEAFF. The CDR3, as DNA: TGTGCCAGCAGCCAAAGGGGAGGGACTGAAGCTTTCTTT.

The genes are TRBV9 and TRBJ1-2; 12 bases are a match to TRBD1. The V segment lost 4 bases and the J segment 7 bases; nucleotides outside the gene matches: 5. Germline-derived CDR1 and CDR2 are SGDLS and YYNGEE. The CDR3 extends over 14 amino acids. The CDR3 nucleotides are TGTGCCAGCAGCCTGGGACAGGGGGCATTTGGCTACACCTTC. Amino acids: CASSLGQGAFGYTF.

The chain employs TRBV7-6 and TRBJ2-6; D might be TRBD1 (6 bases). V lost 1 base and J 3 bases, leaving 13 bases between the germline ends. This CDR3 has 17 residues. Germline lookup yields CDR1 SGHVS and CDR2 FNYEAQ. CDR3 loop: CASSLEVEGVGANVLTF. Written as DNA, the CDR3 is TGTGCCAGCAGCTTAGAGGTTGAGGGGGTTGGGGCCAACGTCCTGACTTTC.

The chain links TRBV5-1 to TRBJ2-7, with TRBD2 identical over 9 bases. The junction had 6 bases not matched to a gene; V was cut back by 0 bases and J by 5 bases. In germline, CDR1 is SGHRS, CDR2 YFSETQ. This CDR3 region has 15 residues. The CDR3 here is CASSLASGTINEQYF. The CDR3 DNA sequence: TGCGCCAGCAGCTTGGCTAGCGGGACAATCAACGAGCAGTACTTC.

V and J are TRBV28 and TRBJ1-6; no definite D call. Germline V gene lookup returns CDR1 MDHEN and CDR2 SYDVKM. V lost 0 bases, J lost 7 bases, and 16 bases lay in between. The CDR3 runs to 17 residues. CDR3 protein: CASSLWSQARSNSPLHF. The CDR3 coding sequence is TGTGCCAGCAGTTTATGGTCCCAGGCACGAAGCAATTCACCCCTCCACTTT.

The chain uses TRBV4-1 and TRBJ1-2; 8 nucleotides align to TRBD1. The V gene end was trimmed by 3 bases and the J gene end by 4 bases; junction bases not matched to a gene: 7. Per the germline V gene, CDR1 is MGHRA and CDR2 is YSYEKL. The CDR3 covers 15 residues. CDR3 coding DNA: TGCGCCAGCAGCCAGGCTGACAGGGGATTCTATGGCTACACCTTC. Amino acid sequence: CASSQADRGFYGYTF.

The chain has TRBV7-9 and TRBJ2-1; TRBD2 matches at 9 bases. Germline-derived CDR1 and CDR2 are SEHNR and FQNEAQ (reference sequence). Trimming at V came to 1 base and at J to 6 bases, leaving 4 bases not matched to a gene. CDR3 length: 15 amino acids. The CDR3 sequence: CASSLGTSAVNEQFF. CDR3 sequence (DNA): TGTGCCAGCAGCTTAGGGACTAGCGCTGTCAATGAGCAGTTCTTC.

CDR3 region: CASSEPRQGKDHGYTF. The CDR3 DNA reads as TGCGCCAGCAGTGAGCCCCGACAGGGCAAAGATCATGGCTACACCTTC. The rearrangement joins TRBV10-1 to TRBJ1-2; 7 bases agree with TRBD1. Unmatched junction bases numbered 12, after V lost 2 bases and J lost 6 bases. The CDR3 sequence is 16 residues long. Germline values: CDR1 WNHNN, CDR2 SYGVQD (reference sequence).

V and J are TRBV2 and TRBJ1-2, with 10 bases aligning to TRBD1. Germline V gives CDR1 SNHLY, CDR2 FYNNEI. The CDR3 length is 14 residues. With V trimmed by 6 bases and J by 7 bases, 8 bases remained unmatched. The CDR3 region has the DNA TGTGCCAGCAGGACCCGGGACAGGGGTTCTGGCTACACCTTC. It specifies CASRTRDRGSGYTF.

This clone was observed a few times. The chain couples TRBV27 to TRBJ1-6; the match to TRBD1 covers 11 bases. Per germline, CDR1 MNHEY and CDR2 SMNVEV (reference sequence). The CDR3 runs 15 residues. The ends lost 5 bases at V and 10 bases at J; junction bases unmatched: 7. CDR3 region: CASSVGTGGGSPLHF. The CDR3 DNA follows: TGTGCCAGCAGTGTGGGGACAGGGGGGGGATCACCCCTCCACTTT.

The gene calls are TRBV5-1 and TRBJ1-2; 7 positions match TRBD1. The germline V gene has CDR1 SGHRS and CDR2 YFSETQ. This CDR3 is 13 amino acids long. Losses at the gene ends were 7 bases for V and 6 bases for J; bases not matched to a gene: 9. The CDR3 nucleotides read TGCGCCAGCGGCAGACAGGGTTCCGATGGCTACACCTTC. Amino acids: CASGRQGSDGYTF.

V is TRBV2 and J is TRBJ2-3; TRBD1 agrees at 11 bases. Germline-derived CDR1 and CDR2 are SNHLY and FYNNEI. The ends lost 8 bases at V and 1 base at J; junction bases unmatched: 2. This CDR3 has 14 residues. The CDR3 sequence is CASWDRGGTDTQYF. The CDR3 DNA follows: TGTGCCAGCTGGGACAGGGGGGGCACAGATACGCAGTATTTT.

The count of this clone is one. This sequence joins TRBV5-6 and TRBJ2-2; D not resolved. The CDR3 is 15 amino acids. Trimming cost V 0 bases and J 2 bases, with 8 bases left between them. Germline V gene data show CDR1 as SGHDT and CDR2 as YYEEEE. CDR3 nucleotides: TGTGCCAGCAGCTTGGGCTCGGGTAACACCGGGGAGCTGTTTTTT. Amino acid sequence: CASSLGSGNTGELFF.

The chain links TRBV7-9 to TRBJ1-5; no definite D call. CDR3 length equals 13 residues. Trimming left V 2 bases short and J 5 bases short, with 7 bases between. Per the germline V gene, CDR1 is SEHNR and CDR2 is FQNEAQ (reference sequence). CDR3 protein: CASSLRRDQPQHF. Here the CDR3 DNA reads TGTGCCAGCAGCTTAAGGAGAGATCAGCCCCAGCATTTT. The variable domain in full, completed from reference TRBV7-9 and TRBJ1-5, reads DTGVSQNPRHKITKRGQNVTFRCDPISEHNRLYWYRQTLGQGPEFLTYFQNEAQLEKSRLLSDRFSAERPKGSFSTLEIQRTEQGDSAMYLCASSLRRDQPQHFGDGTRLSIL.

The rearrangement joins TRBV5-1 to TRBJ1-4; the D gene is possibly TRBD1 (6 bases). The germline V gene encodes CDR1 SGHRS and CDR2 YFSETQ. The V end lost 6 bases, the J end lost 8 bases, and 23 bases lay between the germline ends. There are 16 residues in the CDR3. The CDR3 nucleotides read TGCGCCAGCACCGCGGCGGCGGGGGGCGTGGGGGAAAAACTGTTTTTT. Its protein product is CASTAAAGGVGEKLFF. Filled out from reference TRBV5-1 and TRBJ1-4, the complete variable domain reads KAGVTQTPRYLIKTRGQQVTLSCSPISGHRSVSWYQQTPGQGLQFLFEYFSETQRNKGNFPGRFSGRQFSNSRSEMNVSTLELGDSALYLCASTAAAGGVGEKLFFGSGTQLSVL.